This is a list of T cell receptor beta chains from one sample in a study of early T cells in non-severe SARS-CoV-2 infection. TCRdb redid the calling of the 5' RACE reads with MiXCR, one entry per CDR3 protein. The sample shows some 21,000 distinct CDR3 sequences, 5% to 5.5% of them seen only once. The sequencing input was whole blood. The source is an adult who was a healthcare worker with PCR-confirmed SARS-CoV-2 infection or an uninfected control (not recorded which). CDR3s include the opening cysteine and the closing phenylalanine or tryptophan. Fields, in order: V gene, J gene, clone size, CDR3 protein. Only part of the rows carry a size: once, few, many, or a class if the clone is expanded.

>TRBV6-2/TRBV6-3|TRBJ1-5|-
CASSWTGSNQPQHF
>TRBV15|TRBJ2-7|many
CATSRASVSYEQYF
>TRBV5-1|TRBJ2-2|many
CASSLGQTNTGELFF
>TRBV7-9|TRBJ2-3|-
CASSLGASTDTQYF
>TRBV20-1|TRBJ2-1|many
CSARDGERDRGFF
>TRBV28|TRBJ2-1|many
CASTPLGGVSYNEQFF
>TRBV7-2|TRBJ2-3|many
CASSFLLGRDRVYGTQYF
>TRBV28|TRBJ1-4|many
CASSATGTDEKLFF
>TRBV10-3|TRBJ2-3|many
CAIRGGQGQYSNTDTQYF
>TRBV19|TRBJ2-2|many
CASSFITGVNTGELFF
>TRBV12-3/TRBV12-4|TRBJ2-2|many
CASTTQGWELFF
>TRBV6-2/TRBV6-3|TRBJ2-5|many
CASSLGSRETQYF
>TRBV18|TRBJ1-6|many
CASSPDKNSPLHF
>TRBV7-2|TRBJ2-6|many
CASSLVIPEGLSGANVLTF
>TRBV9|TRBJ1-2|-
CASSPETGGYSGYTF
>TRBV19|TRBJ2-6|many
CASSSFLRGELSGANVLTF
>TRBV11-3|TRBJ1-2|many
CASSRDGDNYGYTF
>TRBV20-1|TRBJ2-6|many
CSAERETGANVLTF
>TRBV7-7|TRBJ1-1|few
CASSLGEGTEAFF
>TRBV19|TRBJ2-1|many
CASSIGLLLYEQFF
>TRBV29-1|TRBJ2-1|many
CSVGPGQGADNEQFF
>TRBV20-1|TRBJ2-1|many
CSGGLAGTYNEQFF
>TRBV29-1|TRBJ1-2|few
CSVVTGTGGRYGYTF
>TRBV20-1|TRBJ2-1|many
CSANEASYNEQFF
>TRBV5-1|TRBJ2-2|-
CASNPSGTGELFF
>TRBV25-1|TRBJ2-3|-
CASSVAGGGADTQYF
>TRBV29-1|TRBJ2-1|many
CSVKHYNEQFF
>TRBV28|TRBJ2-5|many
CASRRSRWGLNQETQYF
>TRBV29-1|TRBJ2-7|-
CSVEIVGRGNEQYF
>TRBV25-1|TRBJ2-1|many
CASSERGSYNEQFF
>TRBV6-1|TRBJ2-5|many
CASSERGRHKSRGETQYF
>TRBV3-1|TRBJ1-2|few
CASSPRDNYGYTF
>TRBV5-6|TRBJ2-2|many
CASSLQTSGIVGELFF
>TRBV7-9|TRBJ2-1|many
CASSRGLAGESEQFF
>TRBV7-6|TRBJ2-7|-
CASSLEVGQNEQYF
>TRBV7-4|TRBJ1-5|many
CASSLARLEAWGNQPQHF
>TRBV14|TRBJ2-1|few
CASSQMAGGGEQFF
>TRBV11-2|TRBJ1-6|many
CASSGENSPLHF
>TRBV20-1|TRBJ2-3|many
CSAKLAGRGDTQYF
>TRBV14|TRBJ2-6|many
CASSQGLASGRDGANVLTF
>TRBV7-2|TRBJ1-1|few
CASSLGVTEAFF
>TRBV2|TRBJ2-3|many
CASSALGRTDTQYF
>TRBV12-3/TRBV12-4|TRBJ1-1|-
CASTQNGQGTEAFF
>TRBV29-1|TRBJ1-1|-
CSVAATEQGSNTEAFF
>TRBV7-2|TRBJ2-3|few
CASSLPDTQYF
>TRBV20-1|TRBJ2-7|-
CSASALVSSYEQYF